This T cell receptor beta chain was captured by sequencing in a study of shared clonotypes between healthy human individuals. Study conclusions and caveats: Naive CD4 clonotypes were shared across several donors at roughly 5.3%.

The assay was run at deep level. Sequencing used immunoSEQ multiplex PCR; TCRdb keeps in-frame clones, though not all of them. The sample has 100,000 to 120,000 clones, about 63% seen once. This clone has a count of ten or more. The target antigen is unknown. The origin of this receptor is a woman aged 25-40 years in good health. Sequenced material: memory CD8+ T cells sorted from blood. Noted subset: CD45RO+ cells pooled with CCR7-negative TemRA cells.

CDR3 region: CSGWDDNTEAFF. The DNA for the CDR3 is TGCAGCGGCTGGGACGACAACACTGAAGCTTTCTTT. The chain is built from TRBV29-1 and TRBJ1-1; a possible D gene is TRBD1 (5 bases). Trimming stripped 7 bases from V and 2 bases from J, with 11 bases between. The germline CDR1 and CDR2 sequences are SQVTM and ANQGSEA. The length of the CDR3 is 12 residues.